This TCR beta chain was sequenced for a study of beta chain features in type 1 diabetes. Germline CDR1 is MNHNS and CDR2 is SASEGT. The CDR3 loop spans 11 amino acids. With 8 bases removed from V and 10 bases from J, the gap between germline ends came to 14 bases. Every isolated RNA sample was fully reverse transcribed, so sequencing captured expressed TCRB transcripts. The protocol was immunoSEQ multiplex PCR, while the TCRdb copy is restricted to in-frame clones and leaves out a portion. Altogether roughly 730,000 clones are present, around 15% being singletons, with the ten largest covering 0.02% to 0.025%. Study outcomes and limitations: TCRB CDR3s were moderately but significantly shorter in Type 1 diabetes patients in all four CD4+ subsets.

This clone has only a few counts. Its target is not known. This rearrangement joins TRBV6-1 to TRBJ1-1; tentative D call: TRBD1 (5 bases). Sequencing was carried out using naive CD4+ T cells from blood. The sequence came from a man aged 18-30 years with type 1 diabetes. The chain's CDR3 is CASEAGPRAFF. The CDR3 DNA is TGTGCCAGCGAGGCGGGACCCCGAGCTTTCTTT.